This entry lists 15 T cell receptor beta chains sequenced from one sample in a study of a mutant IDH1 vaccine in newly diagnosed glioma. As for time point: week 5, during vaccination. Vaccinated patients received 300 ug of mutant IDH1 20-mer peptide per dose, with topical imiquimod. Profiled with immunoSEQ multiplex PCR; TCRdb holds only in-frame clones, not every one. The table has about 54,000 clones, about 80% seen once. Their antigen targets remain unknown. The starting material was PBMCs, obtained from a glioma patient whose treatment included an IDH1 peptide vaccine. The receptor set was obtained from a man aged 30-40 years with glioma.

This chain joins TRBV27 and TRBJ2-2; D gene uncertain. Germline V gene lookup returns CDR1 MNHEY and CDR2 SMNVEV (reference sequence). The CDR3 is made up of 11 amino acids. V lost 5 bases, J lost 3 bases, and 1 base lay in between. Here the CDR3 DNA reads TGTGCCAGCAGTCACACCGGGGAGCTGTTTTTT. This gives the protein CASSHTGELFF.

The chain joins TRBV10-3 to TRBJ1-1; D is unresolved. This CDR3 spans 13 amino acids. The V gene lost 8 bases and the J gene lost 3 bases, with 13 bases spanning the gap. Germline CDR1 is ENHRY and CDR2 is SYGVKD. Here the CDR3 DNA reads TGTGCCATCGGCGCAGGCGGTCACACTGAAGCTTTCTTT. Its translation is CAIGAGGHTEAFF.

This clone was seen only once. The chain uses TRBV7-9 and TRBJ2-6; D remains ambiguous. The V gene lost 5 bases and the J gene lost 2 bases, with 10 bases spanning the gap. This CDR3 has 15 residues. Germline V gives CDR1 SEHNR, CDR2 FQNEAQ (reference sequence). CDR3 DNA sequence: TGTGCCAGCAGCGTGCAGTCCCCTGGGGCCAACGTCCTGACTTTC. Its protein is CASSVQSPGANVLTF.

The chain is built from TRBV6-6 and TRBJ2-7; unclear D gene. This CDR3 is 14 amino acids long. Trimming removed 2 bases at V and 0 bases at J, with 8 bases between. Per the germline V gene, CDR1 is MNHNY and CDR2 is SVGAGI (reference sequence). The CDR3, as DNA: TGTGCCAGCAGTTACGACCAAAGCTCCTACGAGCAGTACTTC. This translates into CASSYDQSSYEQYF.

The V and J genes are TRBV2 and TRBJ1-5, with D possibly TRBD1 on 5 matching bases. V was cut by 10 bases and J by 5 bases, with 9 bases left in between. Germline-derived CDR1 and CDR2 are SNHLY and FYNNEI. The length of the CDR3 is 11 residues. The CDR3 nucleotides read TGTGCCACGGGGACTGATCAGCCCCAGCATTTT. It yields the protein CATGTDQPQHF.

The chain is built from TRBV18 and TRBJ2-6; maybe TRBD2 (6 bases). The CDR3 has 17 amino acids. Per the germline V gene, CDR1 is KGHSH and CDR2 is LQKENI. V lost 10 bases and J 4 bases, leaving 23 bases between the germline ends. CDR3: CATSLNSGLAGANVLTF. The CDR3 DNA follows: TGTGCCACCTCCTTAAACAGCGGGCTCGCCGGGGCCAACGTCCTGACTTTC.

The CDR3 region is CASSLLSGEINSPLHF. The CDR3 region has the DNA TGTGCCAGCAGCTTACTATCAGGGGAAATAAATTCACCCCTCCACTTT. This sequence joins TRBV5-8 and TRBJ1-6, with D possibly being TRBD1 (6 bases). Germline CDR1 and CDR2: SGHTS and YDEGEE. V was clipped by 2 bases and J by 7 bases, with 16 bases between them. This CDR3 comprises 16 residues.

The chain joins TRBV19 to TRBJ2-6, with TRBD1 matching over 9 bases. CDR3 length: 19 amino acids. V lost 3 bases and J lost 1; bases outside the gene matches: 10. Germline V gene lookup returns CDR1 LNHDA and CDR2 SQIVND (reference sequence). DNA for the CDR3: TGTGCCAGTAGTATCGCGGGACAGGGCTTGCTTTCTGGGGCCAACGTCCTGACTTTC. Protein: CASSIAGQGLLSGANVLTF.

This clone was picked up a small number of times. Here the CDR3 reads CASSREPGLPNEKLFF. DNA of the CDR3: TGTGCCAGCAGCCGGGAGCCGGGGCTACCGAATGAAAAACTGTTTTTT. This rearrangement joins TRBV5-6 to TRBJ1-4; a weak D match, TRBD1 (5 bases). The germline V gene encodes CDR1 SGHDT and CDR2 YYEEEE. This CDR3 has 16 amino acids. Trimming took 4 bases from V and 5 from J, leaving 18 bases between them. The entire variable domain, with the rest obtained from reference TRBV5-6 and TRBJ1-4, is as follows: DAGVTQSPTHLIKTRGQQVTLRCSPKSGHDTVSWYQQALGQGPQFIFQYYEEEERQRGNFPDRFSGHQFPNYSSELNVNALLLGDSALYLCASSREPGLPNEKLFFGSGTQLSVL.

The chain links TRBV18 to TRBJ2-2; 7 bases map to TRBD2. CDR1 is KGHSH, CDR2 LQKENI, per germline. This CDR3 region has 18 residues. V gave up 1 base and J gave up 2 bases; unmatched junction bases: 10. The CDR3 DNA reads as TGTGCCAGCTCACCACGGGGCGCCGGGACTATAAACACCGGGGAGCTGTTTTTT. It encodes CASSPRGAGTINTGELFF.

J is TRBJ1-1 and V is TRBV5-4; TRBD1 might be the D (5 bases). The germline V gene encodes CDR1 SGHNT and CDR2 YYREEE (reference sequence). The CDR3 consists of 17 residues. Deletions cut 3 bases from V and 2 bases from J, with 20 bases between. The CDR3 bases are TGTGCCAGCAGCTCCGGGGCCTCGCCTGAGAGAAACACTGAAGCTTTCTTT. Translating gives CASSSGASPERNTEAFF.

This chain uses TRBV29-1 with TRBJ2-1; 9 nucleotides line up with TRBD1. The V gene end was trimmed by 5 bases and the J gene end by 9 bases; junction bases not matched to a gene: 5. Germline V gives CDR1 SQVTM, CDR2 ANQGSEA. The CDR3 is made up of 12 amino acids. The DNA for the CDR3 is TGCAGCGTTCCGACAGGGGGGGGTGAGCAGTTCTTC. Translating gives CSVPTGGGEQFF.

This clone was recorded once. CDR3 sequence: CASSIIWGGNQPQHF. The DNA for the CDR3 is TGTGCCAGTAGTATTATTTGGGGGGGCAATCAGCCCCAGCATTTT. This chain uses TRBV19 with TRBJ1-5; TRBD1 is a possible D gene (5 bases). The CDR3 spans 15 residues. Germline V gives CDR1 LNHDA, CDR2 SQIVND (reference sequence). The V and J ends lost 3 bases and 2 bases respectively, with 11 bases between them.

J is TRBJ2-1 and V is TRBV6-5, with 7 bases aligning to TRBD2. This CDR3 spans 16 amino acids. V lost 0 bases to trimming and J lost 2 bases; unmatched junction nucleotides: 4. CDR1 is MNHEY and CDR2 is SVGAGI in the germline V gene. The DNA of the CDR3 is TGTGCCAGCAGTTACTCGCCTAGCGGAGCCTACAATGAGCAGTTCTTC. Encoded protein: CASSYSPSGAYNEQFF.

This sequence joins TRBV30 and TRBJ2-5; 8 bases match TRBD1. Germline V CDR1 and CDR2: GTSNPN, SVGIG (reference sequence). This CDR3 is built from 13 residues. Trimming took 2 bases from V and 6 from J; bases not matched to a gene: 5. As DNA, the CDR3 is TGTGCCTGGAGTATCCAGGGGGCGAAGACCCAGTACTTC. Translated: CAWSIQGAKTQYF.